A single sample is the source of the 2 T cell receptor beta chains below, sequenced in a study of shared clonotypes between healthy human individuals. The table came from immunoSEQ multiplex PCR; TCRdb's copy has only in-frame clones and leaves some out. The table has some 900,000 clones, over 60% seen once. The sample consisted of memory CD4+ T cells sorted from blood. As to subset: CD45RA-negative fraction. The receptors derive from a man younger than 35 in good health.

This clone was observed many times. The chain combines TRBV9 with TRBJ2-3; D ambiguous. With 5 bases removed from V and 1 base from J, the gap between germline ends came to 14 bases. The CDR3 extends over 15 amino acids. CDR1 is SGDLS, CDR2 YYNGEE, per germline. The CDR3 here is CASSETPDGTDTQYF. CDR3 sequence (DNA): TGTGCCAGCAGTGAGACCCCGGATGGCACAGATACGCAGTATTTT.

The genes are TRBV2 and TRBJ2-1; possibly TRBD2 for D (5 bases). This CDR3 spans 12 amino acids. V dropped 6 bases and J dropped 10 bases, with 13 bases sitting between them. Germline CDR1 reads SNHLY; CDR2 reads FYNNEI. In nucleotides, the CDR3 is TGTGCCAGCAGCCGGACTGGGCTAGAGCAGTTCTTC. It translates to CASSRTGLEQFF.